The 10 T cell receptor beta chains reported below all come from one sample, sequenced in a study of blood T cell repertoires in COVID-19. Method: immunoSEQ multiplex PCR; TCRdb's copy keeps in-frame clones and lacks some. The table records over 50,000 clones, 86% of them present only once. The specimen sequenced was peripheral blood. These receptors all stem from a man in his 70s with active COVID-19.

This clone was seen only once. The CDR3: CASSPRGGEAFF. The CDR3 DNA sequence: TGTGCCAGTAGTCCTCGGGGGGGTGAAGCTTTCTTT. V is TRBV19 and J is TRBJ1-1; possible D gene TRBD1, 5 bases. In germline, CDR1 is LNHDA, CDR2 SQIVND (reference sequence). The CDR3 sequence is 12 residues long. V was pared by 5 bases and J by 7 bases, with 11 bases between.

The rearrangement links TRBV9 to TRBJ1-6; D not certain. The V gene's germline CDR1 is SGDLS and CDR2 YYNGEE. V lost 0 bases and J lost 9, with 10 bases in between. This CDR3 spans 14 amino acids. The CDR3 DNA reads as TGTGCCAGCAGCGTAGCGCCGGGAGTTTCACCCCTCCACTTT. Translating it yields CASSVAPGVSPLHF.

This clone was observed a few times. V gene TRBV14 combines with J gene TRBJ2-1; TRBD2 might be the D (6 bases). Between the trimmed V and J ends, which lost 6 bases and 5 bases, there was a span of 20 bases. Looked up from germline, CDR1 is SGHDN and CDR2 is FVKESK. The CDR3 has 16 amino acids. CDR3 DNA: TGTGCCAGCAGTCGCTGGGACTTCCTACTACACAATGAGCAGTTCTTC. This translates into CASSRWDFLLHNEQFF.

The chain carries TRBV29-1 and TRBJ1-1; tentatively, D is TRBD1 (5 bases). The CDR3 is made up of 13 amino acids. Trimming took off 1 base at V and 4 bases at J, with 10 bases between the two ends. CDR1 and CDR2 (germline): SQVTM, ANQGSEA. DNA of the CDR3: TGCAGCGTTGAAGGGGGCAGGGCCACTGAAGCTTTCTTT. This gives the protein CSVEGGRATEAFF.

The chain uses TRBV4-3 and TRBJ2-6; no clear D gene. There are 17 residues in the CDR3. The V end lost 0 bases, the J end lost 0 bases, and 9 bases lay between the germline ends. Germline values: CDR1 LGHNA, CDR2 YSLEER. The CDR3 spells CASSQEIDYSGANVLTF. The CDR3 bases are TGCGCCAGCAGCCAAGAAATAGATTACTCTGGGGCCAACGTCCTGACTTTC.

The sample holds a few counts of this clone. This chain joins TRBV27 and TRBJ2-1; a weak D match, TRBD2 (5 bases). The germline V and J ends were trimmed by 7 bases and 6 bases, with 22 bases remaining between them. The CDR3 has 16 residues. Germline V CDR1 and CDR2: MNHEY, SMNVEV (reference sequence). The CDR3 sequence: CASTPFSVNNANEQFF. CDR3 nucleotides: TGTGCCAGCACCCCTTTTAGCGTAAATAACGCCAATGAGCAGTTCTTC.

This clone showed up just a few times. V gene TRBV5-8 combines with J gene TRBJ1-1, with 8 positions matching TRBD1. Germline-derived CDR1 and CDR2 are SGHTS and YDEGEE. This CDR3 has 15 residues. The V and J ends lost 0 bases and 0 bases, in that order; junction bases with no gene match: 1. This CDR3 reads CASSLDRGMNTEAFF. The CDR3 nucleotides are TGTGCCAGCAGCTTGGACAGGGGGATGAACACTGAAGCTTTCTTT.

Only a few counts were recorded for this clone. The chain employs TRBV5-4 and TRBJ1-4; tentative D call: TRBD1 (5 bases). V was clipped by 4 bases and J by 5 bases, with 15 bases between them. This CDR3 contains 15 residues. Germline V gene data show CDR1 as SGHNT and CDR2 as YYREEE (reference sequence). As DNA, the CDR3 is TGTGCCAGCAGCGACATCGCTGGGGGGAATGAAAAACTGTTTTTT. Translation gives CASSDIAGGNEKLFF.

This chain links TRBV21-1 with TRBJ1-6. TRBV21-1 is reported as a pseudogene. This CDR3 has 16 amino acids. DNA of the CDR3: TGTGCCAGCAGCAAGTTGGGCAACCCAAGCGGGTCACCCCTCCACTTT. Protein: CASSKLGNPSGSPLHF.

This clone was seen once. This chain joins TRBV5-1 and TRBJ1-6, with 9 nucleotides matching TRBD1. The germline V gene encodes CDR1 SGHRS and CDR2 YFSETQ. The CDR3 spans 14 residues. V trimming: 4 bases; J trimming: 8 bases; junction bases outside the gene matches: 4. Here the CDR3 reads CASSTGQGDSPLHF. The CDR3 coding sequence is TGCGCCAGCAGCACGGGACAGGGAGATTCACCCCTCCACTTT. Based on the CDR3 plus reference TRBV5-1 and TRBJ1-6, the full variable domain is KAGVTQTPRYLIKTRGQQVTLSCSPISGHRSVSWYQQTPGQGLQFLFEYFSETQRNKGNFPGRFSGRQFSNSRSEMNVSTLELGDSALYLCASSTGQGDSPLHFGNGTRLTVT.